This T cell receptor beta chain was identified in a study of T cell clonotyping in hematopoietic cell transplantation. Study outcomes and limitations: Pathologically expanded recipient clonotypes increased progressively from day 30 to day 180 as diversity fell.

Between the trimmed V and J ends, which lost 6 bases and 4 bases, there was a span of 13 bases. The CDR3 loop spans 14 amino acids. CDR1 and CDR2 from the germline V gene are MNHEY and SVGAGI. A note on this clone: Its antigen remains unknown.

The method was immunoSEQ multiplex PCR; TCRdb's version includes in-frame clones alone and lacks a portion of them. The sample holds about 16,000 clones; 85% to 90% are singletons and the top ten take under 3%. The chain combines TRBV6-5 with TRBJ1-3, with D perhaps matching TRBD1 (5 bases). Sequencing input: peripheral blood mononuclear cells. The sequence was collected from a man aged 50 to 60 in good health. Some clones in this sample may be carry-over from other donors' samples. The CDR3 spells CASSLGGNGNTIYF. The CDR3 DNA reads as TGTGCCAGCAGCCTCGGGGGAAACGGAAACACCATATATTTT.